Presented here are 30 T cell receptor beta chains from one specimen sequenced in a study of cytomegalovirus exposure and HLA in healthy donors. PCR involved 60 Vbeta and 13 Jbeta primers. Libraries were prepared by immunoSEQ multiplex PCR; TCRdb keeps only in-frame clonotypes and omits some of them. Altogether about 89,000 clones are present, around a tenth being singletons, with the ten largest covering roughly 4.7%. The sequenced sample was PBMCs. The receptors were sampled from a man in his fifties or sixties in good health and CMV-seropositive.

This clone came up a few times. V is TRBV4-2 and J is TRBJ1-2; possible D gene TRBD1, 5 bases. Deletions cut 0 bases from V and 8 bases from J, with 19 bases between. The V gene's germline CDR1 is LGHNA and CDR2 YNFKEQ. This CDR3 has 16 residues. CDR3 sequence: CASSQDLFPGSDGYTF. CDR3 in DNA: TGTGCCAGCAGCCAAGATCTGTTTCCAGGGTCAGACGGCTACACCTTC.

This clone was recorded a few times. The gene calls are TRBV27 and TRBJ1-2; D is possibly TRBD1 (6 bases). Trimming took 3 bases from V and 0 from J, leaving 23 bases between them. The CDR3 has 19 amino acids. Germline V gene sequence: CDR1 MNHEY, CDR2 SMNVEV (reference sequence). CDR3 DNA sequence: TGTGCCAGCAGTTTCCCGACCGGGACAAGTGGAAGTACTAACTATGGCTACACCTTC. Its protein is CASSFPTGTSGSTNYGYTF.

The rearrangement links TRBV1 to TRBJ1-6; TRBD1, the table's D call, was not compared with the DNA. TRBV1 is a pseudogene locus. The CDR3 has 19 residues. The CDR3 DNA reads TGCACCAGCAGCCAAGCCAGGTTGCCTATAAGCACCTATAATTCACCCCTCCACTTT. It yields the protein CTSSQARLPISTYNSPLHF.

This clone was picked up a small number of times. This chain links TRBV29-1 with TRBJ2-4; TRBD1 matches at 9 bases. The germline gives CDR1 SQVTM, CDR2 ANQGSEA. The CDR3 spans 13 residues. J lost 11 bases, V lost 0 bases, and 5 bases had no gene match. CDR3 DNA: TGCAGCGTTGAAGACCCGGGACAGGGCCTTCAGTACTTC. This gives the protein CSVEDPGQGLQYF.

The chain carries TRBV7-2 and TRBJ2-3; TRBD2 aligns across 7 bases. Germline CDR1 SGHTA, CDR2 FQGNSA. This CDR3 is built from 19 residues. V lost 1 base to trimming and J lost 6 bases; unmatched junction nucleotides: 19. CDR3 protein: CASSLGVAGGVLGGDTQYF. In nucleotides, the CDR3 is TGTGCCAGCAGCTTAGGGGTAGCGGGTGGGGTGTTGGGCGGGGATACGCAGTATTTT.

This clone was seen only a few times. The genes are TRBV29-1 and TRBJ2-1, with D tentatively TRBD1 (6 bases). The CDR3 length is 15 residues. Per the germline V gene, CDR1 is SQVTM and CDR2 is ANQGSEA. Trimming removed 7 bases at V and 6 bases at J, with 22 bases between. The CDR3 DNA is TGCAGCGCTGGGCTGAGCTCCCTCAGGGGCAATGAGCAGTTCTTC. Its protein is CSAGLSSLRGNEQFF.

This clone was seen a handful of times. The rearrangement uses TRBV29-1 and TRBJ2-7, with 11 bases matching TRBD2. The CDR3 runs 15 residues. CDR1 and CDR2 from the germline V gene are SQVTM and ANQGSEA. The ends lost 4 bases at V and 1 base at J; junction bases unmatched: 6. The DNA for the CDR3 is TGCAGCGTTGCCCGGGGACTAGCGGAATCCTACGAGCAGTACTTC. This translates into CSVARGLAESYEQYF.

The rearrangement joins TRBV27 to TRBJ2-3; 8 bases map to TRBD2. Germline assignment: CDR1 MNHEY and CDR2 SMNVEV (reference sequence). Trimming cost V 6 bases and J 4 bases; bases outside gene matches: 9. The CDR3 covers 15 residues. The CDR3: CASRAGTSVPDTQYF. In DNA, the CDR3 is TGTGCCAGCAGGGCCGGGACTAGTGTGCCAGATACGCAGTATTTT.

This clone was seen only a few times. V is TRBV7-6 and J is TRBJ1-1; TRBD1 aligns across 9 bases. The length of the CDR3 is 16 residues. The J segment lost 0 bases and the V segment lost 5 bases, leaving 7 bases of the junction unmatched. Germline V gene sequence: CDR1 SGHVS, CDR2 FNYEAQ. CDR3 protein: CASSPGTGPMNTEAFF. The CDR3 nucleotides are TGTGCCAGCAGCCCCGGGACAGGGCCGATGAACACTGAAGCTTTCTTT.

The chain joins TRBV6-5 to TRBJ1-6; no definite D call. V lost 3 bases, J lost 9 bases, and 9 bases lay in between. The CDR3 sequence is 13 residues long. The germline V gene encodes CDR1 MNHEY and CDR2 SVGAGI. CDR3 loop: CASSYSSGSPLHF. CDR3 nucleotide sequence: TGTGCCAGCAGTTATTCGAGTGGTTCACCCCTCCACTTT.

In its sample, this clone was seen a few times. The chain uses TRBV9 and TRBJ2-1; 7 bases line up with TRBD1. The CDR3 runs 11 residues. Germline-derived CDR1 and CDR2 are SGDLS and YYNGEE. V lost 2 bases, J lost 10 bases, and 0 bases stayed unmatched. The CDR3 is CASSVDREQFF. The CDR3, as DNA: TGTGCCAGCAGCGTGGACAGGGAGCAGTTCTTC.

The gene calls are TRBV2 and TRBJ1-6; 7 bases are a match to TRBD1. The CDR3 consists of 16 residues. Germline V CDR1 and CDR2: SNHLY, FYNNEI. The V gene end was trimmed by 7 bases and the J gene end by 0 bases; junction bases not matched to a gene: 6. CDR3 amino acids: CASKPGQSSYNSPLHF. CDR3 in DNA: TGTGCCAGCAAGCCGGGACAGAGCTCCTATAATTCACCCCTCCACTTT.

This clone was seen more than once but under ten times. The chain is built from TRBV5-6 and TRBJ1-6, with D unclear. The germline V gene encodes CDR1 SGHDT and CDR2 YYEEEE. CDR3 length: 14 residues. With 0 bases removed from V and 9 bases from J, the gap between germline ends came to 10 bases. The CDR3 sequence: CASSLVTGSSPLHF. The CDR3 DNA sequence: TGTGCCAGCAGCTTGGTCACGGGATCTTCACCCCTCCACTTT.

Turning to this clone: Other DNA sequences within the sample encode an identical CDR3. V usage is TRBV29-1 and J usage is TRBJ2-5; 9 bases align to TRBD1. The length of the CDR3 is 12 residues. V lost 4 bases and J lost 4; bases outside the gene matches: 1. CDR1 and CDR2 from the germline V gene are SQVTM and ANQGSEA. Here the CDR3 reads CSVATGGETQYF. CDR3 nucleotide sequence: TGCAGCGTTGCGACAGGGGGAGAGACCCAGTACTTC.

This clone was seen only a few times. The junction and the germline gene differ at one end; a read error may be behind it. The rearrangement joins TRBV7-7 to TRBJ2-2; D is possibly TRBD2 (5 bases). CDR1 and CDR2 from the germline V gene are SSHAT and FNYEAQ (reference sequence). The CDR3 is 13 amino acids. The CDR3 sequence: CASSRENTGELFF. The CDR3 DNA follows: TGTGCTAGCAGCCGGGAGAACACCGGGGAGCTGTTTTTT.

This clone was recorded a few times. The chain carries TRBV4-1 and TRBJ1-3, with D possibly matching TRBD1 (5 bases). V lost 3 bases and J lost 2, with 11 bases in between. Germline assignment: CDR1 MGHRA and CDR2 YSYEKL. The CDR3 is 15 residues long. Here the CDR3 reads CASSQLQVPGNTIYF. The CDR3 region has the DNA TGCGCCAGCAGCCAGCTACAGGTTCCTGGAAACACCATATATTTT.

This chain uses TRBV19 with TRBJ2-3; TRBD2 matches at 9 bases. The CDR3 extends over 14 amino acids. The germline gives CDR1 LNHDA, CDR2 SQIVND (reference sequence). J was trimmed by 5 bases and V by 7 bases; bases with no gene match: 7. CDR3 nucleotides: TGTGCCAGTAAAAAGGGACTAGCCGAAGATACGCAGTATTTT. This sequence encodes CASKKGLAEDTQYF.

The chain combines TRBV7-2 with TRBJ2-1; D is undetermined. Between the trimmed V and J ends, which lost 5 bases and 10 bases, there was a span of 18 bases. Germline assignment: CDR1 SGHTA and CDR2 FQGNSA. This CDR3 contains 14 residues. The CDR3 reads CASSPRWSQSEQFF. The DNA of the CDR3 is TGTGCCAGCAGCCCCCGGTGGAGCCAATCGGAGCAGTTCTTC. Using reference TRBV7-2 and TRBJ2-1 for the parts outside the CDR3, the full variable domain is GAGVSQSPSNKVTEKGKDVELRCDPISGHTALYWYRQSLGQGLEFLIYFQGNSAPDKSGLPSDRFSAERTGGSVSTLTIQRTQQEDSAVYLCASSPRWSQSEQFFGPGTRLTVL.

This clone showed up just once. The chain employs TRBV9 and TRBJ2-1; tentative D call: TRBD2 (5 bases). The CDR3 extends over 15 amino acids. The V gene's germline CDR1 is SGDLS and CDR2 YYNGEE. V lost 3 bases, J lost 8 bases, and 18 bases lay in between. The CDR3 DNA reads as TGTGCCAGCAGCGCTCATGCGGGTCTCGGGGATGAGCAGTTCTTC. Its protein product is CASSAHAGLGDEQFF.

The rearrangement joins TRBV14 to TRBJ1-2, with a tentative D call TRBD1 (6 bases). The germline CDR1 and CDR2 sequences are SGHDN and FVKESK. The CDR3 totals 15 residues. Trimming left V 1 base short and J 4 bases short, with 13 bases between. CDR3 bases: TGTGCCAGCAGCCAAGGGCCACAGGGATCCTATGGCTACACCTTC. It codes for CASSQGPQGSYGYTF.

The chain employs TRBV28 and TRBJ2-7, with TRBD1 matching over 10 bases. CDR1 is MDHEN, CDR2 SYDVKM, per germline. The ends lost 3 bases at V and 3 bases at J; junction bases unmatched: 5. This CDR3 has 15 amino acids. The DNA of the CDR3 is TGTGCCAGCAGTTTGGGAGGGACAGGGGTCTACGAGCAGTACTTC. Encoded protein: CASSLGGTGVYEQYF.

This clone was recorded a few times. The chain combines TRBV4-3 with TRBJ2-2; 11 bases agree with TRBD1. The CDR3 covers 19 residues. V lost 1 base, J lost 6 bases, and 13 bases stayed unmatched. CDR1 LGHNA and CDR2 YSLEER come from the germline V gene. CDR3 amino acids: CASSQGEKTGQGEAGELFF. The CDR3 coding sequence is TGCGCCAGCAGCCAAGGGGAGAAGACGGGACAGGGGGAAGCCGGGGAGCTGTTTTTT.

The chain couples TRBV15 to TRBJ1-2; perhaps TRBD1 as D (6 bases). Germline CDR1 is LNHNV and CDR2 is YYDKDF (reference sequence). Trimming took off 4 bases at V and 6 bases at J, with 21 bases between the two ends. The CDR3 runs to 16 residues. CDR3 sequence: CATSKPETGLIHGYTF. The CDR3 DNA is TGTGCCACCAGCAAACCGGAGACAGGTCTGATCCATGGCTACACCTTC.

This rearrangement joins TRBV7-8 to TRBJ1-4, with D perhaps TRBD1 (5 bases). Germline V gene data show CDR1 as SGHVS and CDR2 as FQNEAQ. CDR3 size: 15 residues. V gave up 0 bases and J gave up 4 bases, with 9 bases separating them. The DNA for the CDR3 is TGTGCCAGCAGCTTAGCGGGGGGGAATAATGAAAAACTGTTTTTT. This codes for CASSLAGGNNEKLFF.

The J gene is TRBJ1-4, the V gene TRBV4-1, with 8 bases that match TRBD1. CDR1 MGHRA and CDR2 YSYEKL come from the germline V gene. This CDR3 is built from 15 residues. With V trimmed by 0 bases and J by 10 bases, 7 bases remained unmatched. This CDR3 reads CASSQEWVTGVKLFF. CDR3 coding DNA: TGCGCCAGCAGCCAAGAATGGGTGACAGGGGTAAAACTGTTTTTT.

Only a few counts were recorded for this clone. The chain carries TRBV2 and TRBJ2-3; 8 bases match TRBD1. V lost 5 bases and J lost 3; bases outside the gene matches: 4. This CDR3 spans 14 amino acids. Per germline, CDR1 SNHLY and CDR2 FYNNEI. The CDR3 DNA is TGTGCCAGCAGTCTCAGGGGGCGGACAGATACGCAGTATTTT. Translating gives CASSLRGRTDTQYF.

This clone was picked up a small number of times. This chain joins TRBV19 and TRBJ2-1; a weak D match, TRBD2 (5 bases). The CDR3 contains 12 residues. In germline, CDR1 is LNHDA, CDR2 SQIVND (reference sequence). V was trimmed by 3 bases and J by 9 bases, leaving 9 bases between them. As DNA, the CDR3 is TGTGCCAGTAGTATGGTGGGAGTTGAGCAGTTCTTC. This codes for CASSMVGVEQFF.

This clone was picked up a small number of times. The genes are TRBV6-1 and TRBJ1-1, with D tentatively TRBD1 (5 bases). The germline CDR1 and CDR2 sequences are MNHNS and SASEGT. This CDR3 comprises 14 residues. V lost 4 bases and J lost 0, with 9 bases in between. CDR3 sequence: CASSGGSLNTEAFF. CDR3 bases: TGTGCCAGCAGTGGGGGCAGCCTGAACACTGAAGCTTTCTTT.

As for this clone: Lacking the conserved final phenylalanine or tryptophan, this CDR3 likely reflects a read error. The chain carries TRBV5-1 and TRBJ1-1; TRBD1 aligns across 7 bases. V lost 4 bases, J lost 5 bases, and 2 bases stayed unmatched. CDR1 is SGHRS and CDR2 is YFSETQ in the germline V gene. The CDR3 sequence is 12 residues long. In nucleotides, the CDR3 is TGCGCCAGCAGCCAGGGACAGACTGAAGCTTTCGTT. Translation: CASSQGQTEAFV.

The chain combines TRBV28 with TRBJ2-2; 8 bases agree with TRBD1. The CDR3 runs 17 residues. CDR1 and CDR2 from the germline V gene are MDHEN and SYDVKM. V was clipped by 2 bases and J by 5 bases; unmatched bases: 10. For the CDR3, the DNA is TGTGCCAGCAGTTTACCCCCTGGACAGGGAATAACCGGGGAGCTGTTTTTT. This translates into CASSLPPGQGITGELFF.